This T cell receptor beta chain was recorded in a study of blood T cell repertoires in COVID-19. This clone occurred a few times. Authors' analysis steps: Nucleated cell number was recorded as an estimate derived from reference gene primer amplification. Using immunoSEQ multiplex PCR, the repertoire was profiled, and TCRdb retains in-frame clones only, with some absent. The DNA gave D and trimming, while V, J and clone size come from that table. The sample carries 90,000 to 100,000 clones, roughly 90% recorded once. The TCR sequence derives from a middle-aged man with COVID-19, enrolled during active disease. Sequencing input: peripheral blood.

CDR3 bases: TGTGCCAGCTCACCACTCGGACAGCCTAGTGGCTACACCTTC. Its protein product is CASSPLGQPSGYTF. The chain carries TRBV18 and TRBJ1-2; D is possibly TRBD1 (6 bases). This CDR3 has 14 amino acids. The V gene lost 1 base and the J gene lost 7 bases, with 13 bases spanning the gap. The germline gives CDR1 KGHSH, CDR2 LQKENI. The entire variable domain, with the rest obtained from reference TRBV18 and TRBJ1-2, is as follows: NAGVMQNPRHLVRRRGQEARLRCSPMKGHSHVYWYRQLPEEGLKFMVYLQKENIIDESGMPKERFSAEFPKEGPSILRIQQVVRGDSAAYFCASSPLGQPSGYTFGSGTRLTVV.